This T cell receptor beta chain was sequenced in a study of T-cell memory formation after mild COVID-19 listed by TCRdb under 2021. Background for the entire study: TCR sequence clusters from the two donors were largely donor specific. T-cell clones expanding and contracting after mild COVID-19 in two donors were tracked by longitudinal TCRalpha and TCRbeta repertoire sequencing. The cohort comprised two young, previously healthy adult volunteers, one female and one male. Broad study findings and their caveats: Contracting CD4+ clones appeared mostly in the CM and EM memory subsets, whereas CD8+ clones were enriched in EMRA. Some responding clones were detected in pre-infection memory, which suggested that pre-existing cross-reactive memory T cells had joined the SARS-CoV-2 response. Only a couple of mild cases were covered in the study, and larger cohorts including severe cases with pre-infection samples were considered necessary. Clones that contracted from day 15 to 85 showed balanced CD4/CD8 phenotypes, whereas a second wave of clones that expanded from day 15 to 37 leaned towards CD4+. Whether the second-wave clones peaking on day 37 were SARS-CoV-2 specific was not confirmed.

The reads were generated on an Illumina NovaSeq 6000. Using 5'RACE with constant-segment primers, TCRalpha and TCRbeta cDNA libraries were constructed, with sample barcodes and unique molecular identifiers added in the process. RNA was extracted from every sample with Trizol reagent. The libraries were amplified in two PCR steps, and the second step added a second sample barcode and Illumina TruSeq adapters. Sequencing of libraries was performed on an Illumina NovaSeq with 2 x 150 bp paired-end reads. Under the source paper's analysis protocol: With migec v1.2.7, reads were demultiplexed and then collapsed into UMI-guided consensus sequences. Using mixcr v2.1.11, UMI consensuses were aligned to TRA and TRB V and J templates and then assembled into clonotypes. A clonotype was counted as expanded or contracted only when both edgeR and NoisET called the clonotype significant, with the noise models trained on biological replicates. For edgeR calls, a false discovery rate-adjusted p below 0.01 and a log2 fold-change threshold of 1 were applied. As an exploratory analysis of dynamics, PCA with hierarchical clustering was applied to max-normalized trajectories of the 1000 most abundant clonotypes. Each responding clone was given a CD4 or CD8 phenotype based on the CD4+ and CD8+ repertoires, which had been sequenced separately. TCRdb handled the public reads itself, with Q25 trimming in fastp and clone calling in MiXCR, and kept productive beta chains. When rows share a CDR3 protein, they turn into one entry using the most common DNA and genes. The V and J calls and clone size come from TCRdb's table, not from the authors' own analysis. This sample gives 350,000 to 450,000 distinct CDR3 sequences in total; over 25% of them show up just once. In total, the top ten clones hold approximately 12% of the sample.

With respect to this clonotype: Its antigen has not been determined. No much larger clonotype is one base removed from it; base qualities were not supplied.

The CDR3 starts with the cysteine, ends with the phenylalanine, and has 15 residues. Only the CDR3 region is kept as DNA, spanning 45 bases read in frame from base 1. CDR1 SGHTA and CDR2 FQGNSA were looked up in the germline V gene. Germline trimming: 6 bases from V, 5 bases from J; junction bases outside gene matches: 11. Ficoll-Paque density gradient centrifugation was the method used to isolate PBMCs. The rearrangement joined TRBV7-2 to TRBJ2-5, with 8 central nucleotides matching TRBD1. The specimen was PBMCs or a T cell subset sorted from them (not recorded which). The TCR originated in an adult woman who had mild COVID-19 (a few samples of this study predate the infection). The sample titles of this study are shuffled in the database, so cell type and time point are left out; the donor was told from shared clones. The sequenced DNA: TGTGCCAGCAGTTCAGGACAGGGAGGTTGGGAGACCCAGTACTTC. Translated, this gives CASSSGQGGWETQYF. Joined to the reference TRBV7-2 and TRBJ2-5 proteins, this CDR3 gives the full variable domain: GAGVSQSPSNKVTEKGKDVELRCDPISGHTALYWYRQSLGQGLEFLIYFQGNSAPDKSGLPSDRFSAERTGGSVSTLTIQRTQQEDSAVYLCASSSGQGGWETQYFGPGTRLLVL.